What follows describes a single T cell receptor (beta chain). No antigen is known for it. A much larger clone lies a single base off, so this may be a read error. Other DNA variants within this sample encode the same CDR3. From germline, CDR1 is SGHAT and CDR2 FQNNGV. Trimming removed 5 bases from V and 1 base from J, with 2 bases in between. CDR3 size: 11 residues. The assay was immunoSEQ multiplex PCR, and TCRdb's table has in-frame clones only and misses some. The sample lists roughly 2 million clones, 85% to 95% occurring once. The data are from a study of shared clonotypes between healthy human individuals. Study conclusions and caveats: Clonotype sharing across donors was expected to vary with sequencing depth.

This chain uses TRBV11-2 with TRBJ2-5; D is uncertain. The source is a man between 18 and 35 years old in good health. Source material: naive CD4+ T cells sorted from blood. Subset of the sample: CD45RA+ positively selected. The CDR3 here is CASSPQETQYF. The CDR3 DNA follows: TGTGCCAGCAGCCCCCAAGAGACCCAGTACTTC.